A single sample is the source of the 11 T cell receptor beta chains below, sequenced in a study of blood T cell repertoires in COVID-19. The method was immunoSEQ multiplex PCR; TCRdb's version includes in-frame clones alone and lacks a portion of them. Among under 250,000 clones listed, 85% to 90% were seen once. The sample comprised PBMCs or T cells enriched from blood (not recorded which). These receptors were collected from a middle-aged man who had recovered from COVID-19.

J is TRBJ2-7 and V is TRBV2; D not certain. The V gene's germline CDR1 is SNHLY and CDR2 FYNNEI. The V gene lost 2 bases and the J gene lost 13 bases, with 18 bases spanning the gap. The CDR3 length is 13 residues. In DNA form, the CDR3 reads TGTGCCAGCAGTGAACCCCCTCTGCCATTGAGTTACTTC. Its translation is CASSEPPLPLSYF. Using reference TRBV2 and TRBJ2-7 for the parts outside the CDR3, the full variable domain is EPEVTQTPSHQVTQMGQEVILRCVPISNHLYFYWYRQILGQKVEFLVSFYNNEISEKSEIFDDQFSVERPDGSNFTLKIRSTKLEDSAMYFCASSEPPLPLSYFGPGTRLTVT.

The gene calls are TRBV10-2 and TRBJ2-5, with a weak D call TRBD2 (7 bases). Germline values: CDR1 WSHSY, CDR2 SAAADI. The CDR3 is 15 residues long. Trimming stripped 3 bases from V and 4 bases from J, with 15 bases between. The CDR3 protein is CASSDRGGAVETQYF. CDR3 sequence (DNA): TGCGCCAGCAGTGATAGGGGGGGGGCCGTAGAGACCCAGTACTTC.

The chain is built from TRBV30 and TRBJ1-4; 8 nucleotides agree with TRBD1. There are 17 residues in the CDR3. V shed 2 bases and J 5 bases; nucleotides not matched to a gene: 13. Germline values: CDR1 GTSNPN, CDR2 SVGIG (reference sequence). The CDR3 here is CAWSPIDRGLRNEKLFF. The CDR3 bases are TGTGCCTGGAGTCCAATCGACAGGGGTTTAAGGAATGAAAAACTGTTTTTT.

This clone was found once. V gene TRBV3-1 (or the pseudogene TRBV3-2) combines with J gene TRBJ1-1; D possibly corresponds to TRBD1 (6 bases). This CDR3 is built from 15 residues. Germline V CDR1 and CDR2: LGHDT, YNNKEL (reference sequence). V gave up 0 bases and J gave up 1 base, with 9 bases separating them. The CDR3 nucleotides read TGTGCCAGCAGCCAAGATAACAGGGAGAACACTGAAGCTTTCTTT. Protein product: CASSQDNRENTEAFF.

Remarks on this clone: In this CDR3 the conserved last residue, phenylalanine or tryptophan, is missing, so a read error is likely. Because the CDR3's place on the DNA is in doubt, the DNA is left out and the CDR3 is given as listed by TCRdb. CDR3 in amino acids: CASSSFTGSD. The V and J genes are TRBV7-6 and TRBJ1-2. Germline V CDR1 and CDR2: SGHVS, FNYEAQ. The CDR3 contains 10 residues when both ends are counted.

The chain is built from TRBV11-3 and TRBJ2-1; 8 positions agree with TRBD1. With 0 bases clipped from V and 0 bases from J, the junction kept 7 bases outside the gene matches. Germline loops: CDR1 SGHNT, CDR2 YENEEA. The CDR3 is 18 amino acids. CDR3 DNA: TGTGCCAGCAGCTTAGACTGGACAGGGCCGAACTCCTACAATGAGCAGTTCTTC. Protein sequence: CASSLDWTGPNSYNEQFF.

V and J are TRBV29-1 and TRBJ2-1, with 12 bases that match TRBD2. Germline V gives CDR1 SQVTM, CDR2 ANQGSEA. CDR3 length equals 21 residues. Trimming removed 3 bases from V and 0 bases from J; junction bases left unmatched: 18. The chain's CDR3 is CSVEAVKPGLAGRSSYNEQFF. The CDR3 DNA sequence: TGCAGCGTTGAGGCAGTCAAGCCGGGACTAGCGGGCCGGTCCTCCTACAATGAGCAGTTCTTC.

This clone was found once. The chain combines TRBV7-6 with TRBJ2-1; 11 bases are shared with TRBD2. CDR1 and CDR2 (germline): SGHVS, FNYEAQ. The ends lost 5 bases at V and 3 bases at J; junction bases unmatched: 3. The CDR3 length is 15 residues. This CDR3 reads CASSKGLADYNEQFF. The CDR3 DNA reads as TGTGCCAGCAGCAAGGGACTAGCGGACTACAATGAGCAGTTCTTC.

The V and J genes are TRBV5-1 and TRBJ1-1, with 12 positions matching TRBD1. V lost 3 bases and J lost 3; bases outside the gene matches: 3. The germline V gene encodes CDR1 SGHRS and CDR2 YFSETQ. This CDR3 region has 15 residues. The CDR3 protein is CASSWGQGADTEAFF. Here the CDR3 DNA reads TGCGCCAGCAGCTGGGGACAGGGGGCGGACACTGAAGCTTTCTTT.

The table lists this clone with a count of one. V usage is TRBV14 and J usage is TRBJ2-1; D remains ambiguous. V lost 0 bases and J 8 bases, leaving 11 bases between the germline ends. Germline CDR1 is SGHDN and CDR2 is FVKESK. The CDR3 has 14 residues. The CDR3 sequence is CASSQDTFAYEQFF. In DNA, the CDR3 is TGTGCCAGCAGCCAAGATACATTCGCCTATGAGCAGTTCTTC.

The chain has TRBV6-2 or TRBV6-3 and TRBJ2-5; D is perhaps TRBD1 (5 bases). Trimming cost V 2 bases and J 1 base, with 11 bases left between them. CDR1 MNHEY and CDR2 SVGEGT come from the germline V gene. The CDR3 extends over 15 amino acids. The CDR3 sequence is CASSYTIQAQETQYF. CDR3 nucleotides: TGTGCCAGCAGTTACACCATACAGGCCCAAGAGACCCAGTACTTC.